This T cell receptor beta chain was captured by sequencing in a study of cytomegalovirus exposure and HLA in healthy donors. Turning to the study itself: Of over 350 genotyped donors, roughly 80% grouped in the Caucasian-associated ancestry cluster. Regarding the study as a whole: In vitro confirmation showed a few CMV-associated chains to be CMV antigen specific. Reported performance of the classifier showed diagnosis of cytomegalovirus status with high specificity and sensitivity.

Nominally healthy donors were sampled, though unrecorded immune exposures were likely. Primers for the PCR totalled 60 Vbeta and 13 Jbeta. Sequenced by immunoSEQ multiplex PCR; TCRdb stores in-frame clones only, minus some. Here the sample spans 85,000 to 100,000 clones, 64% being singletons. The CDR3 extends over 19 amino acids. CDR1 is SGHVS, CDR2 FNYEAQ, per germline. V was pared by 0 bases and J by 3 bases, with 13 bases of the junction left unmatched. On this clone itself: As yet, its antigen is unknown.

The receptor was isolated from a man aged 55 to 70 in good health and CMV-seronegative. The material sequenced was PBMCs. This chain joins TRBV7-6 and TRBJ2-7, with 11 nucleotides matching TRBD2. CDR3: CASSLAPPLAGGRDYEQYF. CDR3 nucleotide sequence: TGTGCCAGCAGCTTAGCGCCCCCCTTAGCGGGAGGGCGAGACTACGAGCAGTACTTC.